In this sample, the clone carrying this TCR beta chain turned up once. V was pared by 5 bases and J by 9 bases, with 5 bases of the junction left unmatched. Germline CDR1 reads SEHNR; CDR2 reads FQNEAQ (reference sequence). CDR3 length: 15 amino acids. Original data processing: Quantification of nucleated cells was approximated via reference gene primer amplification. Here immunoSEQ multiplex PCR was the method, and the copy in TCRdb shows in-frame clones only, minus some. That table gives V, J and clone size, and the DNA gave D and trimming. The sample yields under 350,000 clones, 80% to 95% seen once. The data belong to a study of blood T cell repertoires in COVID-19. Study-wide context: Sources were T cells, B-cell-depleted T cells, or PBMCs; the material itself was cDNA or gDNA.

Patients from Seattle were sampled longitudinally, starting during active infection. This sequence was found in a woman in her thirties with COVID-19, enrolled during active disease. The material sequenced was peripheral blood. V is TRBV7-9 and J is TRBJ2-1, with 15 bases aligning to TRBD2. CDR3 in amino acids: CASSPQGLAGGEQFF. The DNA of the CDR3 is TGTGCCAGCAGCCCACAGGGACTAGCGGGAGGTGAGCAGTTCTTC.